The entry below gives a single T cell receptor beta chain sequence along with its context. The antigen is undetermined. The data are from a study of yellow fever vaccine responses in identical twins. TCRdb used MiXCR to reprocess the RT-PCR reads, holding one entry per CDR3 protein. The sample records more than 15,000 distinct CDR3 sequences, approximately 70% being singletons. Study-wide results and limits: Reports say the vaccine T cell response in twins looked partly convergent and partly personalized.

CDR3 length equals 14 residues. CDR1 is MGHRA, CDR2 YSYEKL, per germline. Trimming left V 3 bases short and J 3 bases short, with 12 bases between. The TCR sequence derives from a woman aged 18-29 years who received the yellow fever vaccine. The chain carries TRBV4-1 and TRBJ2-7; D gene ambiguous. The starting material was T cells from blood (PBMCs), unsorted or a sorted subset (not recorded which), obtained before or after yellow fever vaccination (not recorded which). The CDR3 protein is CASSQKQSDYEQYV. For the CDR3, the DNA is TGCGCCAGCAGCCAGAAGCAGAGCGACTACGAGCAGTACGTC.